This T cell receptor beta chain was sequenced for a study of T cells in Graves' hyperthyroidism and ophthalmopathy. Study-wide points: Ophthalmopathy was separated from stable hyperthyroidism by a 13 V-J model.

This clonotype has ten or more counts. Its antigen is undetermined. Germline CDR1 is LNHNV and CDR2 is YYDKDF (reference sequence). The CDR3 spans 16 residues. The V end lost 0 bases, the J end lost 0 bases, and 11 bases lay between the germline ends. There were TCR beta CDR3 regions amplified from RNA transcripts. The HTBI set primed first-round TCR CDR3 RT-PCR. TCRdb re-analysed the multiplex PCR reads in MiXCR, keeping a single row per CDR3 protein. The data show under 350,000 distinct CDR3 sequences, 25% to 30% seen once. Participants, patients aged 18 to 65, had newly diagnosed hyperthyroidism with a duration under 2 months. The diagnoses drew upon clinical symptoms, serum thyroxine and TRAb, thyroid ultrasound and orbital computed tomography.

The chain joins TRBV15 to TRBJ1-2; no clear D. The origin of this receptor is a man between 40 and 49 years old with Graves' hyperthyroidism that later progressed to Graves' ophthalmopathy. The sample taken for sequencing was blood. The CDR3 sequence: CATSRDRTDSNYGYTF. The CDR3, as DNA: TGTGCCACCAGCAGAGACCGGACGGATTCTAACTATGGCTACACCTTC.